This T cell receptor (beta chain) was obtained from a study of blood T cell repertoires in COVID-19. Study background: Italy, Spain and the United States were the sources of the convalescent and acute COVID-19 samples.

V lost 3 bases and J lost 15, with 17 bases in between. CDR1 and CDR2 (germline): LGHNA, YSLEER. This CDR3 has 13 residues. Which cohort a participant joined came from the clinical history participants gave. Exposed volunteers were people who met a COVID-19 case within 2 weeks before study entry. Original data processing: How many nucleated cells were present was estimated from reference gene primer amplification. The table came from immunoSEQ multiplex PCR; TCRdb's copy has only in-frame clones and leaves some out. Clonal size and the V and J genes are those of that table, whereas D and trimming came from the DNA. The repertoire holds a few hundred thousand clones, with approximately 93% as singletons.

This TCR derives from a woman aged 40 to 50 who had been exposed to COVID-19. This sequence joins TRBV4-3 and TRBJ1-4; D might be TRBD1 (6 bases). The specimen was PBMCs or T cells enriched from blood (not recorded which). The CDR3 bases are TGCGCCAGCAGCCAGGCGGACAGTTTATTATTGTTTTTT. Translation: CASSQADSLLLFF.